This T cell receptor (beta chain) was sequenced during a study of T cells after yellow fever vaccination. On this clonotype itself: What it recognizes is unknown.

Using its own MiXCR run on the 5' RACE reads, TCRdb lists one record per CDR3 protein. Of hundreds of thousands of distinct CDR3 sequences in the sample, about 13% were seen once. Study-level results: Faster peaking, at day 5 versus 15, marked a secondary response that was weaker.

V lost 0 bases, J lost 7 bases, and 9 bases stayed unmatched. The CDR3 is 16 residues long. Per germline, CDR1 SGHRS and CDR2 YFSETQ. Sequencing was performed on PBMCs, taken on the day of the yellow fever booster vaccination. The sequence was collected from a man younger than 40 who received the YFV17D yellow fever vaccine. This chain connects TRBV5-1 to TRBJ2-1, with TRBD2 matching over 8 bases. CDR3 DNA: TGCGCCAGCAGCTTGGTTGCGGGAGGCCCCTGGAATGAGCAGTTCTTC. This gives the protein CASSLVAGGPWNEQFF.